These 8 T cell receptor beta chains share one sample of origin, sequenced in a study of blood T cell repertoires in COVID-19. The repertoire was sequenced with immunoSEQ multiplex PCR; TCRdb's copy has only in-frame clones and lacks some. The table has around 60,000 clones, less than 90% seen once; the top ten hold more than 15%. The source material was peripheral blood. The receptors derive from a man between 60 and 75 years old with COVID-19, enrolled during active disease.

The chain has TRBV11-3 and TRBJ2-3; 10 bases are a match to TRBD2. The junction had 8 bases not matched to a gene; V was cut back by 5 bases and J by 0 bases. Germline V gene sequence: CDR1 SGHNT, CDR2 YENEEA. The CDR3 is 17 amino acids. In DNA form, the CDR3 reads TGTGCCAGCAGCCCCGGGTTAGCGGGGGGTAGCACAGATACGCAGTATTTT. The encoded protein is CASSPGLAGGSTDTQYF.

This chain uses TRBV30 with TRBJ1-2; 7 bases are shared with TRBD1. The trim removed 4 bases at V and 7 bases at J, leaving 12 bases unmatched. The CDR3 covers 14 residues. Germline V lookup: CDR1 GTSNPN, CDR2 SVGIG (reference sequence). This chain's CDR3 is CAWTRSEGAGGYTF. The CDR3, as DNA: TGTGCCTGGACCCGGTCAGAGGGGGCTGGTGGCTACACCTTC.

V is TRBV19 and J is TRBJ1-5; D remains unclear. With 6 bases removed from V and 2 bases from J, the gap between germline ends came to 14 bases. Germline V lookup: CDR1 LNHDA, CDR2 SQIVND (reference sequence). The CDR3 contains 15 residues. CDR3: CASRSDFHGNQPQHF. In DNA, the CDR3 is TGTGCCAGTAGGTCGGACTTCCATGGCAATCAGCCCCAGCATTTT.

V and J are TRBV7-9 and TRBJ1-6, with D unresolved. Trimming took off 7 bases at V and 10 bases at J, with 20 bases between the two ends. Germline assignment: CDR1 SEHNR and CDR2 FQNEAQ (reference sequence). CDR3 size: 15 residues. The CDR3 region is CASTVAREGRSPLHF. Here the CDR3 DNA reads TGTGCCAGCACCGTGGCCCGGGAAGGGAGATCACCCCTCCACTTT.

This clone appeared a single time. The CDR3: CASSFTPPDRVVFDGYTF. The CDR3 bases are TGCGCCAGCAGCTTCACCCCGCCCGACAGGGTGGTATTTGATGGCTACACCTTC. The chain links TRBV5-1 to TRBJ1-2, with 7 bases fitting TRBD1. J was trimmed by 6 bases and V by 2 bases; bases with no gene match: 19. Per the germline V gene, CDR1 is SGHRS and CDR2 is YFSETQ. The CDR3 runs to 18 residues.

The J gene is TRBJ1-5, the V gene TRBV18, with 9 bases that match TRBD1. V trimming: 6 bases; J trimming: 2 bases; junction bases outside the gene matches: 5. CDR1 is KGHSH and CDR2 is LQKENI in the germline V gene. The CDR3 totals 15 residues. The CDR3 loop is CASSIQGAGNQPQHF. The DNA for the CDR3 is TGTGCCAGCTCCATACAGGGGGCGGGCAATCAGCCCCAGCATTTT.

As regards this clone: This sample also contains other DNA sequences that code for the same CDR3. The V and J genes are TRBV5-1 and TRBJ2-1, with D unresolved. V shed 2 bases and J shed 4 bases, with 7 bases lying between them. Germline V gene data show CDR1 as SGHRS and CDR2 as YFSETQ. The length of the CDR3 is 13 residues. The CDR3 protein is CASSLNSYNEQFF. The DNA of the CDR3 is TGCGCCAGCAGCTTAAACAGTTACAATGAGCAGTTCTTC.

The rearrangement joins TRBV7-9 to TRBJ1-3; possible D gene TRBD1, 6 bases. Germline CDR1 and CDR2: SEHNR and FQNEAQ (reference sequence). V lost 2 bases, J lost 2 bases, and 13 bases lay in between. The CDR3 is made up of 16 amino acids. The CDR3 reads CASSLLTQGPGNTIYF. The CDR3 region has the DNA TGTGCCAGCAGCTTACTGACACAGGGACCTGGAAACACCATATATTTT. The full variable domain, with the rest looked up from reference TRBV7-9 and TRBJ1-3, is DTGVSQNPRHKITKRGQNVTFRCDPISEHNRLYWYRQTLGQGPEFLTYFQNEAQLEKSRLLSDRFSAERPKGSFSTLEIQRTEQGDSAMYLCASSLLTQGPGNTIYFGEGSWLTVV.